A selection of T cell receptor beta chains follows, all from one sample in a study of blood T cell repertoires in COVID-19. Profiled with immunoSEQ multiplex PCR; TCRdb holds only in-frame clones, not every one. This sample yields about 270,000 clones, of which more than 75% are seen a single time; over 2% belongs to the top ten. Sequenced: PBMCs or T cells enriched from blood (not recorded which). These receptors were collected from a woman aged 55-70 years in a cohort exposed to, infected with or recovered from COVID-19 (not recorded which). CDR3s include the opening cysteine and the closing phenylalanine or tryptophan. D genes are given only for firm matches. Not every row has a clone size; where given, it reads once, few, many or a size class.

clone_size: NA
v_call: TRBV9
d_call: TRBD2
j_call: TRBJ2-2
cdr3_nt: TGTGCCAGCAGCGTAGGGGCCCCACGACTCGAGAGCGGGAGTGGCACCGGGGAGCTGTTTTTT
cdr3_aa: CASSVGAPRLESGSGTGELFF

clone_size: few
v_call: TRBV14
d_call: TRBD1
j_call: TRBJ1-6
cdr3_nt: TGTGCCAGCAGCCAGGGGACAGCGGACTCTATTAATTCACCCCTCCACTTT
cdr3_aa: CASSQGTADSINSPLHF

clone_size: NA
v_call: TRBV6-2/TRBV6-3
d_call: NA
j_call: TRBJ2-7
cdr3_nt: TGTGCCAGCAGTTACTCCAGGAATCTCTACGAGCAGTACTTC
cdr3_aa: CASSYSRNLYEQYF

clone_size: NA
v_call: TRBV12-3/TRBV12-4
d_call: TRBD1
j_call: TRBJ1-6
cdr3_nt: TGTGCCAGCAGGGGACAGGGGGCTTCACCCCTCCACTTT
cdr3_aa: CASRGQGASPLHF

clone_size: NA
v_call: TRBV7-9
d_call: NA
j_call: TRBJ2-5
cdr3_nt: TGTGCCAGCAGCTTCGGGGATCGGCGGGATAAAGAGACCCAGTACTTC
cdr3_aa: CASSFGDRRDKETQYF

clone_size: NA
v_call: TRBV7-9
d_call: TRBD2
j_call: TRBJ2-7
cdr3_nt: TGTGCCAGCAGCTCAACTAGCGGGAGTAGGAACGAGCAGTACTTC
cdr3_aa: CASSSTSGSRNEQYF

clone_size: NA
v_call: TRBV5-1
d_call: TRBD1
j_call: TRBJ2-2
cdr3_nt: TGCGCCAGCAGCCCGGGACAGGGACTTACCGGGGAGCTGTTTTTT
cdr3_aa: CASSPGQGLTGELFF

clone_size: NA
v_call: TRBV7-9
d_call: NA
j_call: TRBJ2-7
cdr3_nt: TGTGCCAGCAGCTTATTTTCAGGGGCCTACGAGCAGTACTTC
cdr3_aa: CASSLFSGAYEQYF

clone_size: NA
v_call: TRBV4-2
d_call: NA
j_call: TRBJ1-2
cdr3_nt: TGTGCCAGCAGCCAAGATATCCCAGGGGCGGAAAACTATGGCTACACCTTC
cdr3_aa: CASSQDIPGAENYGYTF

clone_size: NA
v_call: TRBV6-1
d_call: TRBD1
j_call: TRBJ2-3
cdr3_nt: TGTGCCAGCAGTGACCCAGGGGGCGCAGCGGGCACAGATACGCAGTATTTT
cdr3_aa: CASSDPGGAAGTDTQYF

clone_size: NA
v_call: TRBV28
d_call: TRBD1
j_call: TRBJ1-2
cdr3_nt: TGTGCCAGCAGTTCCAGGGGGCCTTACTATGGCTACACCTTC
cdr3_aa: CASSSRGPYYGYTF

clone_size: NA
v_call: TRBV19
d_call: NA
j_call: TRBJ1-1
cdr3_nt: TGTGCCAGTAGTATACTACCCCAGACAGGGAACACTGAAGCTTTCTTT
cdr3_aa: CASSILPQTGNTEAFF

clone_size: NA
v_call: TRBV18
d_call: NA
j_call: TRBJ1-1
cdr3_nt: TGTGCCAGCTCACCAGTCGACGGGGGGAACACTGAAGCTTTCTTT
cdr3_aa: CASSPVDGGNTEAFF

clone_size: NA
v_call: TRBV6-5
d_call: NA
j_call: TRBJ2-1
cdr3_nt: TGTGCCAGCATGTTGAGGGAAGCCAATGAGCAGTTCTTC
cdr3_aa: CASMLREANEQFF

clone_size: NA
v_call: TRBV19
d_call: NA
j_call: TRBJ1-4
cdr3_nt: TGTGCCACGAAACCGCTTGACGGGAAGTTAAATGAAAAACTGTTTTTT
cdr3_aa: CATKPLDGKLNEKLFF

clone_size: NA
v_call: TRBV28
d_call: NA
j_call: TRBJ1-2
cdr3_nt: TGTGCCAGCAGTTTACCCCAGGGGAAGCCTGTTAACTATGGCTACACCTTC
cdr3_aa: CASSLPQGKPVNYGYTF

clone_size: NA
v_call: TRBV28
d_call: TRBD2
j_call: TRBJ2-7
cdr3_nt: TGTGCCAGCAGTTCCCCTTCTAGCGGGAGGGCCTACGAGCAGTACTTC
cdr3_aa: CASSSPSSGRAYEQYF

clone_size: once
v_call: TRBV7-8
d_call: TRBD1
j_call: TRBJ1-2
cdr3_nt: TGTGCCAGCCGACATGGGGACAGGAGCGGGGGCTACACCTTC
cdr3_aa: CASRHGDRSGGYTF

clone_size: few
v_call: TRBV24-1
d_call: TRBD1
j_call: TRBJ1-1
cdr3_nt: TGTGCCACCAGAACGACAGGGGGCGCGGACACTGAAGCTTTCTTT
cdr3_aa: CATRTTGGADTEAFF

clone_size: few
v_call: TRBV28
d_call: TRBD2
j_call: TRBJ2-4
cdr3_nt: TGTGCCAGCAGTTTAAAGAGACTAGCGGGAAAAAACATTCAGTACTTC
cdr3_aa: CASSLKRLAGKNIQYF

clone_size: NA
v_call: TRBV28
d_call: NA
j_call: TRBJ1-4
cdr3_nt: TGTGCCAGCAGTTTCCCAGGGCAGCGTGAAAAACTGTTTTTT
cdr3_aa: CASSFPGQREKLFF

clone_size: NA
v_call: TRBV6-5
d_call: TRBD1
j_call: TRBJ2-2
cdr3_nt: TGTGCCAGCTCTGGAGGACAGGGGGCCGCCGGGGAGCTGTTTTTT
cdr3_aa: CASSGGQGAAGELFF

clone_size: few
v_call: TRBV4-1
d_call: TRBD2
j_call: TRBJ2-1
cdr3_nt: TGCGCCAGCAGCCATGCTCTTAGCGGGAGTTACCATGAGCAGTTCTTC
cdr3_aa: CASSHALSGSYHEQFF

clone_size: NA
v_call: TRBV3-1/TRBV3-2
d_call: TRBD2
j_call: TRBJ2-7
cdr3_nt: TGTGCCAGCAGCCCCGGGACTAGCGGCTACGAGCAGTACTTC
cdr3_aa: CASSPGTSGYEQYF

clone_size: NA
v_call: TRBV30
d_call: NA
j_call: TRBJ2-7
cdr3_nt: TGTGCCTGGACGAGGCACGGAGACTCCTACGAGCAGTACTTC
cdr3_aa: CAWTRHGDSYEQYF

clone_size: NA
v_call: TRBV28
d_call: NA
j_call: TRBJ1-1
cdr3_nt: TGTGCCAGCACGAGGAAGAACACTGAAGCTTTCTTT
cdr3_aa: CASTRKNTEAFF

clone_size: NA
v_call: TRBV7-8
d_call: TRBD2
j_call: TRBJ2-7
cdr3_nt: TGTGCCAGCAGCTTAGATCGGACTAGGCCGTACGAGCAGTACTTC
cdr3_aa: CASSLDRTRPYEQYF

clone_size: NA
v_call: TRBV21-1
d_call: NA
j_call: TRBJ2-3
cdr3_nt: TGTGCCAGCTTCCGACAGGGTACAGATACGCAGTATTTT
cdr3_aa: CASFRQGTDTQYF

clone_size: once
v_call: TRBV6-2/TRBV6-3
d_call: TRBD1
j_call: TRBJ1-1
cdr3_nt: TGTGCCAGCATCCCACGAGGGGACAGGACTGAAGCTTTCTTT
cdr3_aa: CASIPRGDRTEAFF

clone_size: NA
v_call: TRBV6-1
d_call: TRBD2
j_call: TRBJ2-7
cdr3_nt: TGTGCCAGCAGTGAAAGAGCGGGAGGGTCCTACGAGCAGTACTTC
cdr3_aa: CASSERAGGSYEQYF

clone_size: NA
v_call: TRBV6-1
d_call: NA
j_call: TRBJ1-1
cdr3_nt: TGTGCCAGCAGTGGGCAGGGCTCATTGGGGAAAAACACTGAAGCTTTCTTT
cdr3_aa: CASSGQGSLGKNTEAFF

clone_size: NA
v_call: TRBV20-1
d_call: TRBD1
j_call: TRBJ1-2
cdr3_nt: TGCAGTGCCGCGCGAGACAGGGAACACACCTTC
cdr3_aa: CSAARDREHTF

clone_size: NA
v_call: TRBV11-3
d_call: TRBD1
j_call: TRBJ2-1
cdr3_nt: TGTGCCAGCAGCACAACAACAGGGGGAGCCTACAATGAGCAGTTCTTC
cdr3_aa: CASSTTTGGAYNEQFF

clone_size: NA
v_call: TRBV3-1/TRBV3-2
d_call: NA
j_call: TRBJ2-7
cdr3_nt: TGTGCCAGCAGCCAAGATCTTGTGAGGGTCGCTTCCCACGAGCAGTACTTC
cdr3_aa: CASSQDLVRVASHEQYF

clone_size: NA
v_call: TRBV6-2/TRBV6-3
d_call: TRBD2
j_call: TRBJ2-7
cdr3_nt: TGTGCCAGCAGTCGTACTAGCGGGGTCTCTCTAGGCGAGCAGTACTTC
cdr3_aa: CASSRTSGVSLGEQYF

clone_size: NA
v_call: TRBV5-1
d_call: NA
j_call: TRBJ2-3
cdr3_nt: TGCGCCAGCAGCTTGGAGAAGCTTGGAGATACGCAGTATTTT
cdr3_aa: CASSLEKLGDTQYF

clone_size: once
v_call: TRBV7-3
d_call: NA
j_call: TRBJ2-3
cdr3_nt: TGTGCCAGCAGTACAGGGTACACAGATACGCAGTATTTT
cdr3_aa: CASSTGYTDTQYF

clone_size: NA
v_call: TRBV7-3
d_call: NA
j_call: TRBJ1-6
cdr3_nt: TGTGCCAGCAGCCGGGACATAGATAATTCACCCCTCCACTTT
cdr3_aa: CASSRDIDNSPLHF

clone_size: few
v_call: TRBV18
d_call: TRBD2
j_call: TRBJ2-7
cdr3_nt: TGTGCCAGCTCATCCTATAGCGGGCCAGGATACGAGCAGTACTTC
cdr3_aa: CASSSYSGPGYEQYF

clone_size: NA
v_call: TRBV11-3
d_call: TRBD1
j_call: TRBJ1-1
cdr3_nt: TGTGCCAGCAGCTTAACAGGGGGGGACACTGAAGCTTTCTTT
cdr3_aa: CASSLTGGDTEAFF